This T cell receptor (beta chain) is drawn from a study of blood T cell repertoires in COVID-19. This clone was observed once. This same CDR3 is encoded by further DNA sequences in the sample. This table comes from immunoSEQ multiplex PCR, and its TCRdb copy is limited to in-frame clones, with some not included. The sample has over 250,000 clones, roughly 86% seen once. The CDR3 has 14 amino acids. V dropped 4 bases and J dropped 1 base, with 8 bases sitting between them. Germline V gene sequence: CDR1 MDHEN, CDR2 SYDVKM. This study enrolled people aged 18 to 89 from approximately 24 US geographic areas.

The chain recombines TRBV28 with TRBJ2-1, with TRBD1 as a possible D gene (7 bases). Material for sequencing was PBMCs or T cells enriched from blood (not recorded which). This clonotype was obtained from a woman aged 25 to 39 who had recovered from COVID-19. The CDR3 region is CASSSGGSYNEQFF. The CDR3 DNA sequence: TGTGCCAGCAGTTCAGGGGGGTCCTACAATGAGCAGTTCTTC. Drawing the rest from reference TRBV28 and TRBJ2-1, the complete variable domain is DVKVTQSSRYLVKRTGEKVFLECVQDMDHENMFWYRQDPGLGLRLIYFSYDVKMKEKGDIPEGYSVSREKKERFSLILESASTNQTSMYLCASSSGGSYNEQFFGPGTRLTVL.